What follows are 7 T cell receptor beta chains derived from one specimen sequenced in a study of blood T cell repertoires in COVID-19. The repertoire was sequenced with immunoSEQ multiplex PCR; TCRdb's copy has only in-frame clones and lacks some. The sample consists of some 20,000 clones, about 89% of them appearing once. The sequencing sample was made of peripheral blood. The receptors here all came from a woman aged 55 to 70 with active COVID-19.

This chain links TRBV5-1 with TRBJ2-2; D not resolved. In germline, CDR1 is SGHRS, CDR2 YFSETQ. Deletions cut 4 bases from V and 1 base from J, with 14 bases between. This CDR3 spans 16 amino acids. The CDR3 loop is CASSQQTILNTGELFF. The CDR3 DNA sequence: TGCGCCAGCAGCCAACAGACCATTCTGAACACCGGGGAGCTGTTTTTT.

The V call is TRBV10-3, the J call TRBJ2-7; TRBD1 matches at 7 bases. The germline V gene encodes CDR1 ENHRY and CDR2 SYGVKD. This CDR3 is built from 14 residues. The V segment lost 7 bases and the J segment 2 bases; nucleotides outside the gene matches: 8. CDR3 nucleotides: TGTGCCATCACCCGGACAGGCTCAACCTACGAGCAGTACTTC. Residues: CAITRTGSTYEQYF.

The rearrangement uses TRBV5-4 and TRBJ2-6, with 7 bases that match TRBD1. The germline gives CDR1 SGHNT, CDR2 YYREEE (reference sequence). This CDR3 is 15 amino acids long. V shed 4 bases, J shed 2 bases, and the junction held 3 bases outside the gene matches. In DNA, the CDR3 is TGTGCCAGCAGCCTTACAGGGGCTGGGGCCAACGTCCTGACTTTC. Residues: CASSLTGAGANVLTF.

This clone came up a few times. The chain combines TRBV6-1 with TRBJ2-7; D is unresolved. The germline V gene encodes CDR1 MNHNS and CDR2 SASEGT. V lost 1 base to trimming and J lost 0 bases, with 7 bases between them. The CDR3 sequence is 14 residues long. The CDR3 is CASSEVRSSYEQYF. The CDR3 DNA is TGTGCCAGCAGTGAAGTAAGGAGCTCCTACGAGCAGTACTTC.

This chain uses TRBV28 with TRBJ2-7, with D possibly matching TRBD1 (7 bases). Germline CDR1 is MDHEN and CDR2 is SYDVKM. The CDR3 is 17 residues long. Trimming shortened V by 3 bases and J by 2 bases, and 20 bases separated the two germline ends. This CDR3 is CASSLGALTGRPYEQYF. The CDR3 DNA reads TGTGCCAGCAGTTTGGGAGCCCTGACAGGGAGGCCCTACGAGCAGTACTTC.

Here the CDR3 reads CASSYSNTGNTEAFF. The CDR3 coding sequence is TGTGCCAGCAGTTACTCGAATACAGGGAACACTGAAGCTTTCTTT. This chain connects TRBV6-5 to TRBJ1-1, with D maybe TRBD1 (5 bases). The CDR3 is 15 amino acids. The ends were cut back, 0 bases at V and 1 base at J, with 9 bases in the middle. Germline values: CDR1 MNHEY, CDR2 SVGAGI.

The chain uses TRBV25-1 and TRBJ1-4; D uncertain. The CDR3 is made up of 11 amino acids. CDR1 is MGHDK, CDR2 SYGVNS, per germline. Deletions cut 6 bases from V and 5 bases from J, with 4 bases between. CDR3 amino acids: CASSGNEKLFF. The CDR3 region has the DNA TGTGCCAGCAGCGGGAATGAAAAACTGTTTTTT.